These 21 T cell receptor beta chains share one sample of origin, sequenced in a study of T cells expressing NK-cell markers. Reprocessing the 5' RACE reads, TCRdb reports a single entry for every CDR3 protein and omits DNA. The sample is made up of about 450,000 distinct CDR3 sequences, and the top ten hold 7.3% of it. Material: blood T cells: a sorted CD56 or NKG2C T cell subset, CD4+ or CD8+ T cells, or bulk PBMC T cells (not recorded which). The receptors here all came from a woman between 18 and 70 years old in good health.

The CDR3 protein is CASRTGPGEGTEAFF. V gene TRBV12-3 or TRBV12-4 combines with J gene TRBJ1-1. The CDR3 is 15 residues long.

The genes are TRBV20-1 and TRBJ2-5; without DNA, the TCRdb call of TRBD1 cannot be checked. The CDR3 loop spans 15 amino acids. Per the germline V gene, CDR1 is DFQATT and CDR2 is SNEGSKA (reference sequence). CDR3 residues: CSASQNRGGQETQYF.

V usage is TRBV5-6 and J usage is TRBJ2-5; TCRdb's D call of TRBD1 is untestable without DNA. CDR1 is SGHDT, CDR2 YYEEEE, per germline. This CDR3 is built from 13 residues. The CDR3 is CASSLLARETQYF.

This chain uses TRBV5-3 with TRBJ2-1; TCRdb calls TRBD2, which cannot be checked without DNA. TRBV5-3 is placed among ORFs of uncertain function. CDR3 length equals 18 residues. This CDR3 reads CARSLGLAGESSYNEQFF.

This chain links TRBV5-4 with TRBJ2-1; lacking DNA, the TRBD1 call made by TCRdb goes unchecked. Germline CDR1 reads SGHNT; CDR2 reads YYREEE (reference sequence). The CDR3 has 14 residues. The CDR3 loop reads CASNPRGGYNEQFF.

J is TRBJ2-5 and V is TRBV4-1; TCRdb outputs TRBD1, but without DNA this stays unchecked. This CDR3 spans 17 amino acids. CDR1 is MGHRA, CDR2 YSYEKL, per germline. The CDR3 sequence is CASSQSGTGTFQETQYF.

The chain uses TRBV9 and TRBJ2-3; TCRdb gives TRBD1 as the D gene, but with no DNA this cannot be confirmed. CDR3 length: 19 residues. From germline, CDR1 is SGDLS and CDR2 YYNGEE. The CDR3 sequence: CASSVVPAGAGNTGDTQYF. Variable domain in full (rest from reference TRBV9 and TRBJ2-3): DSGVTQTPKHLITATGQRVTLRCSPRSGDLSVYWYQQSLDQGLQFLIQYYNGEERAKGNILERFSAQQFPDLHSELNLSSLELGDSALYFCASSVVPAGAGNTGDTQYFGPGTRLTVL.

The rearrangement uses TRBV7-2 and TRBJ2-5. The germline CDR1 and CDR2 sequences are SGHTA and FQGNSA. The CDR3 is made up of 14 amino acids. The CDR3 loop is CASSPWTHEETQYF.

The rearrangement uses TRBV3-1 and TRBJ2-7; the TCRdb D gene call, TRBD2, has no DNA to confirm it. The germline V gene has CDR1 LGHDT and CDR2 YNNKEL (reference sequence). This CDR3 spans 18 amino acids. The CDR3 is CASSQRPTRTSGRGEQYF.

The V gene is TRBV23-1, the J gene TRBJ1-5; the TCRdb call, TRBD1, lacks DNA for checking. TRBV23-1 is flagged as an ORF with uncertain function. CDR3 length: 14 amino acids. The CDR3 reads CASSQGARGQPQHF.

The chain combines TRBV9 with TRBJ2-5. The CDR3 extends over 13 amino acids. CDR1 is SGDLS and CDR2 is YYNGEE in the germline V gene. This CDR3 is CASSGALQETQYF.

The chain recombines TRBV27 with TRBJ1-1; TCRdb's assignment of TRBD1 cannot be checked, as there is no DNA. Germline lookup yields CDR1 MNHEY and CDR2 SMNVEV (reference sequence). The CDR3 runs to 14 residues. The CDR3 loop reads CASSFHREDTEAFF.

The chain couples TRBV5-1 to TRBJ2-4; no DNA is available, so the TRBD1 call from TCRdb remains unchecked. This CDR3 is 13 amino acids long. The germline V gene has CDR1 SGHRS and CDR2 YFSETQ. The CDR3 here is CASSLWTGDIQYF.

The rearrangement links TRBV7-2 to TRBJ1-1. In germline, CDR1 is SGHTA, CDR2 FQGNSA. The CDR3 is 14 amino acids. The CDR3 sequence: CASSLVAYSTEAFF.

The chain has TRBV20-1 and TRBJ2-2; TCRdb's D call of TRBD1 is untestable without DNA. Germline CDR1 DFQATT, CDR2 SNEGSKA (reference sequence). This CDR3 has 15 amino acids. The CDR3: CSAPRGEMNTGELFF.

The chain links TRBV6-2 or TRBV6-3 to TRBJ2-1; TCRdb designates TRBD1, a call that cannot be tested without DNA. The CDR3 covers 15 residues. Germline CDR1 and CDR2: MNHEY and SVGEGT. The CDR3 region is CASSYPGQLNNEQFF.

This rearrangement joins TRBV19 to TRBJ2-7; TCRdb's D gene call, TRBD1, goes unchecked for lack of DNA. The CDR3 length is 16 residues. Per germline, CDR1 LNHDA and CDR2 SQIVND (reference sequence). The CDR3 loop reads CASSIGLGTGSYEQYF.

The rearrangement links TRBV20-1 to TRBJ2-1. The length of the CDR3 is 11 residues. Germline V lookup: CDR1 DFQATT, CDR2 SNEGSKA (reference sequence). The CDR3 sequence is CSAGPYDEQFF.

The V gene is TRBV7-2, the J gene TRBJ1-6; TCRdb's assignment of TRBD1 cannot be checked, as there is no DNA. The CDR3 is made up of 14 amino acids. In germline, CDR1 is SGHTA, CDR2 FQGNSA. The CDR3 sequence: CASNPGQSNSPLHF. Together with reference TRBV7-2 and TRBJ1-6, the CDR3 gives the full variable domain: GAGVSQSPSNKVTEKGKDVELRCDPISGHTALYWYRQSLGQGLEFLIYFQGNSAPDKSGLPSDRFSAERTGGSVSTLTIQRTQQEDSAVYLCASNPGQSNSPLHFGNGTRLTVT.

The CDR3 here is CASSYSGSTDTQYF. The V call is TRBV6-5, the J call TRBJ2-3. The CDR3 length is 14 residues. The germline CDR1 and CDR2 sequences are MNHEY and SVGAGI.

The rearrangement joins TRBV6-1 to TRBJ1-5; TCRdb gives TRBD1 as the D gene, but with no DNA this cannot be confirmed. The CDR3 is 15 residues long. Germline V lookup: CDR1 MNHNS, CDR2 SASEGT. CDR3 loop: CASFGTGLSNQPQHF.